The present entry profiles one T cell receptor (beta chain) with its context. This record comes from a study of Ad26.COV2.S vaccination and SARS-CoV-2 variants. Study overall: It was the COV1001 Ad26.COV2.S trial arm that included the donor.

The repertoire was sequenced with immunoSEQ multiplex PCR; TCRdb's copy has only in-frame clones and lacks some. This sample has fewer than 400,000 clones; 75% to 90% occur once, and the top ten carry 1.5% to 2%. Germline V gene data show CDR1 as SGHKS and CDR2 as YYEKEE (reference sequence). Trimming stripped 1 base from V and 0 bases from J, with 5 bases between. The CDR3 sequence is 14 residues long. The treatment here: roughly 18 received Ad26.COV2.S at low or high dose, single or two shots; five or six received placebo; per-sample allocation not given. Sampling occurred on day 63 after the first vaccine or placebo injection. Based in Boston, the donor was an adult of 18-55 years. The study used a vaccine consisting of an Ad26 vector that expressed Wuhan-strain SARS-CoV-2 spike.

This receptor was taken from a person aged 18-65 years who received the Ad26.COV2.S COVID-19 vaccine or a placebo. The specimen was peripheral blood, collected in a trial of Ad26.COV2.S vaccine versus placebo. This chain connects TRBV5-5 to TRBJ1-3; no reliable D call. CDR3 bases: TGTGCCAGCAGCTTGCTCCACTCTGGAAACACCATATATTTT. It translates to CASSLLHSGNTIYF. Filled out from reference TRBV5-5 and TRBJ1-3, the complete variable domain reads DAGVTQSPTHLIKTRGQQVTLRCSPISGHKSVSWYQQVLGQGPQFIFQYYEKEERGRGNFPDRFSARQFPNYSSELNVNALLLGDSALYLCASSLLHSGNTIYFGEGSWLTVV.